A selection of T cell receptor beta chains follows, all from one sample in a study of shared clonotypes between healthy human individuals. This table comes from immunoSEQ multiplex PCR, and its TCRdb copy is limited to in-frame clones, with some not included. The sample holds 1,500,000 or so clones; 96% are singletons and the top ten take about 1%. The sample consisted of naive CD4+ T cells sorted from blood. These receptors were collected from a man aged 30-40 years in good health. The CDR3 runs from the conserved cysteine through the conserved F or W. The D gene is left open where the match is weak. Part of the rows lack a size; the others show once, few, many or a class for expanded clones.

d_gene	abundance	v_gene	j_gene	CDR3nt	CDR3aa
.	.	TRBV5-1	TRBJ2-3	TGCGCCAGCAGCTTGGTCTCGGGACGCACAGATACGCAGTATTTT	CASSLVSGRTDTQYF
.	once	TRBV5-4	TRBJ2-3	TGTGCCAGCAGCCGCCCCTTGGCCAACACAGATACGCAGTATTTT	CASSRPLANTDTQYF
.	.	TRBV15	TRBJ2-1	TGTGCCACCAGCAGAGATTCTCGGGCAGGGTCCTACAATGAGCAGTTCTTC	CATSRDSRAGSYNEQFF
.	.	TRBV9	TRBJ2-1	TGTGCCAGCAGTCCGGGACTTTACAATGAGCAGTTCTTC	CASSPGLYNEQFF
.	.	TRBV5-5	TRBJ2-1	TGTGCCAGCAGCTTGACCCGGAATGAGCAGTTCTTC	CASSLTRNEQFF
.	.	TRBV29-1	TRBJ2-5	TGCAGCGTTGCAGGGTACCGCCAAGAGACCCAGTACTTC	CSVAGYRQETQYF
TRBD1	.	TRBV6-1	TRBJ2-3	TGTGCCAGCAGTGTCACAGGGGGCCGCACAGATACGCAGTATTTT	CASSVTGGRTDTQYF
.	.	TRBV5-4	TRBJ2-2	TGTGCCAGCAGCTTGGCAGCGAACACCGGGGAGCTGTTTTTT	CASSLAANTGELFF
.	many	TRBV2	TRBJ2-7	TGTGCCAGCAATGGACAGTCTGGGGGCGAGCAGTACTTC	CASNGQSGGEQYF
.	.	TRBV21-1	TRBJ2-1	TGTGCCAGCAGCAAAGTAACCAGAGCGGGAGGGTACCCTCCCTCCTTTTACAATGAGCAGTTCTTC	CASSKVTRAGGYPPSFYNEQFF
TRBD1	.	TRBV10-3	TRBJ2-7	TGTGCCATCAGCCTGGGACAGTCTCCCCTCTACGAGCAGTACTTC	CAISLGQSPLYEQYF
.	few	TRBV7-2	TRBJ1-2	TGTGCCAGCAGCTTAGGACTACCGTCCTATGGCTACACCTTC	CASSLGLPSYGYTF
.	.	TRBV28	TRBJ2-7	TGTGCCAGCAGGAGACCGGACGGCAGTCACAAGGAGCAGTACTTC	CASRRPDGSHKEQYF
TRBD2	.	TRBV7-6	TRBJ2-2	TGTGCCAGCAGTGTAGCGGGAAGGGACACCGGGGAGCTGTTTTTT	CASSVAGRDTGELFF
.	.	TRBV6-6	TRBJ2-1	TGTGCCAGCGACAGTGTTGGGGAGCAGTTCTTC	CASDSVGEQFF
.	.	TRBV4-1	TRBJ1-5	TGCGCCAGCAGCCAAGCGGGGTGGATCAGCAATCAGCCCCAGCATTTT	CASSQAGWISNQPQHF
.	.	TRBV29-1	TRBJ2-1	TGCAGCGTCGTGGGCTATTCAGGGCAGTTCTTC	CSVVGYSGQFF
TRBD1	once	TRBV9	TRBJ1-4	TGTGCCAGCGGGATGAGGGGGCGAACTAATGAAAAACTGTTTTTT	CASGMRGRTNEKLFF
TRBD2	.	TRBV10-3	TRBJ2-1	TGTGCCATCAGTGGCTCGCCGGCGGGAGTTGGGAATGAGCAGTTCTTC	CAISGSPAGVGNEQFF
.	.	TRBV7-6	TRBJ2-7	TGTGCCAGCAGCCGCACAGGGAAGAACGAGCAGTACTTC	CASSRTGKNEQYF
TRBD2	.	TRBV6-6	TRBJ2-7	TGTGCCAGCCACCCCGCGGCTAGCGGGACCCACGAGCAGTACTTC	CASHPAASGTHEQYF
.	.	TRBV21-1	TRBJ2-5	TGTGCCAGCAGCAAAGAAGGGGTAGAATCTGGGGAGACCCAGTACTTC	CASSKEGVESGETQYF
.	once	TRBV7-2	TRBJ2-5	TGTGCCAGCAGCTTCCAGCGTGGGGGGGAGACCCAGTACTTC	CASSFQRGGETQYF
.	.	TRBV10-1	TRBJ2-5	TGCGCCAGCAGAGGCACGTATGGGGGGGAGACCCAGTACTTC	CASRGTYGGETQYF
.	.	TRBV7-2	TRBJ1-4	TGTGCCAGCAGCTTGAGGGGGTTGGAACTGTTTTTT	CASSLRGLELFF
TRBD2	.	TRBV2	TRBJ2-1	TGTGCCAGCACTAGCGGGTCCTACAATGAGCAGTTCTTC	CASTSGSYNEQFF
TRBD1	.	TRBV4-1	TRBJ2-1	TGCGCCAGCAGCCCATCCGGGACAGCCGTAGGCGAGCAGTTCTTC	CASSPSGTAVGEQFF
.	once	TRBV14	TRBJ2-1	TGTGCCAGCAGCCAAGAGGTTATACGGGTCTCCTACAATGAGCAGTTCTTC	CASSQEVIRVSYNEQFF
TRBD2	.	TRBV19	TRBJ2-1	TGTGCCAGTAGTATTCGGGCTAGCGGGAGGGTCAATGAGCAGTTCTTC	CASSIRASGRVNEQFF
TRBD2	.	TRBV28	TRBJ2-4	TGTGCCAGCAGTTTCAGTCTAGCGGGAGCCCGGGCCAAAAACATTCAGTACTTC	CASSFSLAGARAKNIQYF
.	once	TRBV7-9	TRBJ1-2	TGTGCCAGCGCCAGCGTTTATGGCTACACCTTC	CASASVYGYTF
TRBD2	.	TRBV7-2	TRBJ2-7	TGTGCCAGCAGCTACCGGACTAGCGGGACCTACGAGCAGTACTTC	CASSYRTSGTYEQYF
.	.	TRBV10-3	TRBJ1-3	TGTGCCACCCACTCTGGAGGTTCCTCTGGAAACACCATATATTTT	CATHSGGSSGNTIYF
.	.	TRBV2	TRBJ2-3	TGTGCCAGCAGTAGGCAGGGGAGGGGAGATACGCAGTATTTT	CASSRQGRGDTQYF
.	.	TRBV10-3	TRBJ2-5	TGTGCCATCAGTCCAGGGGTCGGAGAGACCCAGTACTTC	CAISPGVGETQYF
.	once	TRBV11-2	TRBJ2-5	TGTGCCAGCAGCCCTCGAGGGGCCGGGGGGACCCAGTACTTC	CASSPRGAGGTQYF
TRBD1	.	TRBV6-1	TRBJ2-1	TGTGCCAGCAGTGAGGTTGGACAGGGGATAAATGAGCAGTTCTTC	CASSEVGQGINEQFF
.	.	TRBV27	TRBJ2-1	TGTGCCAGCAGTACCCGGGCCCACTCCTACAATGAGCAGTTCTTC	CASSTRAHSYNEQFF
.	.	TRBV18	TRBJ2-7	TGTGCCAGCTCACCACAGGGGCTCCCCGGCTACGAGCAGTACTTC	CASSPQGLPGYEQYF
.	once	TRBV18	TRBJ1-2	TGTGCCAGCTCACCACTAAGTCTGGCAGGGAAGTACTATGGCTACACCTTC	CASSPLSLAGKYYGYTF
.	.	TRBV14	TRBJ1-1	TGTGCCAGCAGCCAAGATCTAGGGTGGAGGAACACTGAAGCTTTCTTT	CASSQDLGWRNTEAFF
.	.	TRBV11-2	TRBJ2-2	TGTGCCAGCAGCTTAGCAGGTCTTCTCACCGGGGAGCTGTTTTTT	CASSLAGLLTGELFF
TRBD2	.	TRBV5-1	TRBJ2-1	TGCGCCAGCAGCCATAGCGGGACCGTCTACAATGAGCAGTTCTTC	CASSHSGTVYNEQFF